This T cell receptor (beta chain) was profiled in a study of identical twins' blood T cells. Whole-study context: Approximately 50 million reads came from about twelve libraries, six alpha, six beta. Study-level points and caveats: Twins shared about as many clonotypes as their cloneset sizes predicted.

The CDR3 has 15 amino acids. Looked up from germline, CDR1 is DFQATT and CDR2 is SNEGSKA (reference sequence). Trimming shortened V by 2 bases and J by 5 bases, and 18 bases separated the two germline ends. At least ten counts were recorded for this clonotype. Its antigen remains unknown. TCRdb reanalysed the 5' RACE reads using MiXCR and keeps one entry per CDR3 protein. The sample carries 300,000 to 400,000 distinct CDR3 sequences, around 30% recorded once. The sequence was collected from a woman between 18 and 50 years old in good health. The chain uses TRBV20-1 and TRBJ1-2; D is undetermined. Sequencing was performed on PBMCs. The CDR3 protein is CSARLRPASVYGYTF. CDR3 nucleotide sequence: TGCAGTGCTAGACTCCGGCCAGCTTCCGTATATGGCTACACCTTC.